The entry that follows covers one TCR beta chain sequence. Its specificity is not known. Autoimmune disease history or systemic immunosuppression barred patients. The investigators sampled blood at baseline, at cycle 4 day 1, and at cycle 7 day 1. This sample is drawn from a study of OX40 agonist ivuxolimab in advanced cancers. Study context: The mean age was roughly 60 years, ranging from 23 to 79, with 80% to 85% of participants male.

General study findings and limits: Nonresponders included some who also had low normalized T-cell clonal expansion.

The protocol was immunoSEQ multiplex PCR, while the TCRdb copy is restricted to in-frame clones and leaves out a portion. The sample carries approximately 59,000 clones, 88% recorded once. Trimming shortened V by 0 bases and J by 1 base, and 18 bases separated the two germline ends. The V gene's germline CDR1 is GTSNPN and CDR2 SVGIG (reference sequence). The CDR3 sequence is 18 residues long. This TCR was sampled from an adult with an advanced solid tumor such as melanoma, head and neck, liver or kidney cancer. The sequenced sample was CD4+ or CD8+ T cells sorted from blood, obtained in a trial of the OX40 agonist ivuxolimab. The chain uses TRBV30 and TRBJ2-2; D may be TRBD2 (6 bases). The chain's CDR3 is CAWSVSFGGRLNTGELFF. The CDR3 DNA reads TGTGCCTGGAGTGTAAGCTTTGGGGGGAGGCTGAACACCGGGGAGCTGTTTTTT.